This T cell receptor beta chain was sequenced in a study of response to subunit inactivated influenza vaccine. Findings of the study overall: After each seasonal influenza vaccination, few new T cells are recruited, the authors suggested.

This clonotype came up many times. Its target is not known. There are 17 residues in the CDR3. The V and J ends lost 0 bases and 6 bases, in that order; junction bases with no gene match: 11. Germline values: CDR1 ENHRY, CDR2 SYGVKD. MiXCR, run by TCRdb on the RT-PCR reads, gives a single entry per CDR3 protein. Here the sample spans hundreds of thousands of distinct CDR3 sequences, 6.5% to 8% being singletons. The sequencing here drew on PBMCs from blood, taken roughly 24 months after vaccination. The receptor was isolated from a man in his fifties or sixties who received an inactivated influenza vaccine. This chain uses TRBV10-3 with TRBJ1-5; 7 bases align to TRBD1. The CDR3 region is CAISESNRGGGPQPQHF. CDR3 in DNA: TGTGCCATCAGTGAGTCCAATAGAGGAGGGGGCCCTCAGCCCCAGCATTTT.